Below are 4 T cell receptor beta chains sequenced from a single sample in a study of PD-1 blockade in classical Hodgkin lymphoma. Time point defined: cycle 4 day 1 (C4D1), after less than seven weeks of nivolumab. Brentuximab vedotin exposure varied, and every patient relapsed after autologous stem cell transplantation. Data came from immunoSEQ multiplex PCR; TCRdb stores just in-frame clones and leaves some out. The sample yields roughly 19,000 clones, around 82% seen once. This specimen consisted of peripheral blood mononuclear cells (PBMCs), obtained before the fourth cycle of nivolumab. These receptor sequences come from a human donor with classical Hodgkin lymphoma.

The chain uses TRBV19 and TRBJ2-7; tentatively, D is TRBD2 (5 bases). This CDR3 has 12 residues. Germline CDR1 and CDR2: LNHDA and SQIVND (reference sequence). The V end was cut by 2 bases, the J end by 7 bases, with 9 bases between. Written as DNA, the CDR3 is TGTGCCAGTAGTATACTAGCAGGAGAGCAGTACTTC. Protein product: CASSILAGEQYF.

The V and J genes are TRBV19 and TRBJ2-7; D perhaps matches TRBD2 (7 bases). This CDR3 is built from 13 residues. Germline V gene sequence: CDR1 LNHDA, CDR2 SQIVND (reference sequence). Trimming removed 4 bases at V and 3 bases at J, with 10 bases between. CDR3 nucleotide sequence: TGTGCCAGTAGTAAGGGGGGGAGCTACGAGCAGTACTTC. This translates into CASSKGGSYEQYF. Full variable domain (remainder filled in from reference TRBV19 and TRBJ2-7): DGGITQSPKYLFRKEGQNVTLSCEQNLNHDAMYWYRQDPGQGLRLIYYSQIVNDFQKGDIAEGYSVSREKKESFPLTVTSAQKNPTAFYLCASSKGGSYEQYFGPGTRLTVT.

In its sample, this clone was seen a few times. This chain joins TRBV19 and TRBJ2-2; 9 nucleotides align to TRBD2. Germline V gives CDR1 LNHDA, CDR2 SQIVND (reference sequence). The CDR3 is 16 residues long. V lost 4 bases and J lost 0; bases outside the gene matches: 3. In DNA form, the CDR3 reads TGTGCCAGTAGTACCCTAGCGGGGTCGAACACCGGGGAGCTGTTTTTT. Its protein product is CASSTLAGSNTGELFF. Together with reference TRBV19 and TRBJ2-2, the CDR3 gives the full variable domain: DGGITQSPKYLFRKEGQNVTLSCEQNLNHDAMYWYRQDPGQGLRLIYYSQIVNDFQKGDIAEGYSVSREKKESFPLTVTSAQKNPTAFYLCASSTLAGSNTGELFFGEGSRLTVL.

The rearrangement joins TRBV7-3 to TRBJ2-7; possibly TRBD1 for D (6 bases). Germline V gene lookup returns CDR1 SGHTA and CDR2 FQGTGA. CDR3 size: 14 residues. V dropped 2 bases and J dropped 3 bases, with 11 bases sitting between them. The CDR3 region is CASSLAPGVYEQYF. The DNA for the CDR3 is TGTGCCAGCAGCTTAGCCCCAGGGGTCTACGAGCAGTACTTC.